This TCR beta chain was identified in a study of CD8+CD57+ T cells in acquired aplastic anemia. The CDR3 runs 13 residues. Germline loops: CDR1 SNHLY, CDR2 FYNNEI. The V end lost 6 bases, the J end lost 2 bases, and 10 bases lay between the germline ends. This clonotype turned up a few times. Genomic DNA templated the TCR beta VDJ and CDR3 profiling. TCRdb reprocessed the reads with MiXCR, giving one entry per CDR3 protein. The data contain about 130,000 distinct CDR3 sequences, 40% to 60% of them singletons. The sequencing input was sorted CD4+, CD8+, or CD8+CD57+ T cells (not recorded which) from PBMCs. The TCR was taken from a human donor in good health, serving as a control. The chain recombines TRBV2 with TRBJ1-2, with D possibly TRBD1 on 6 matching bases. The DNA of the CDR3 is TGTGCCAGCAGACAGGGCCCCAACTATGGCTACACCTTC. Its protein product is CASRQGPNYGYTF. Looking up the rest from reference TRBV2 and TRBJ1-2 gives the full variable domain: EPEVTQTPSHQVTQMGQEVILRCVPISNHLYFYWYRQILGQKVEFLVSFYNNEISEKSEIFDDQFSVERPDGSNFTLKIRSTKLEDSAMYFCASRQGPNYGYTFGSGTRLTVV.